Following are 27 T cell receptor beta chains from one sample sequenced in a study of T cells in Graves' hyperthyroidism and ophthalmopathy. What was amplified from RNA transcripts were TCR beta CDR3 regions. HTBI primers were used for first-round RT-PCR of the TCR CDR3. TCRdb re-called the multiplex PCR reads through MiXCR, storing one row per CDR3 protein. The table records around 700,000 distinct CDR3 sequences, about a third of them present only once. The material sequenced was blood. The receptors stem from a woman in her thirties or forties with Graves' hyperthyroidism.

This clonotype turned up a few times. The chain links TRBV12-3 or TRBV12-4 to TRBJ2-6; a weak D match, TRBD2 (5 bases). V dropped 3 bases and J dropped 0 bases, with 9 bases sitting between them. The CDR3 is made up of 16 amino acids. The CDR3 region has the DNA TGTGCCAGCAGTTTCGGACTCTACTCTGGGGCCAACGTCCTGACTTTC. Translating it yields CASSFGLYSGANVLTF.

This clonotype was counted only a few times. This chain links TRBV19 with TRBJ1-2; 8 bases are a match to TRBD1. V shed 4 bases and J 1 base; nucleotides not matched to a gene: 8. The CDR3 contains 16 residues. Germline V gene data show CDR1 as LNHDA and CDR2 as SQIVND (reference sequence). The CDR3 reads CASSTNRGSNNYGYTF. In DNA form, the CDR3 reads TGTGCCAGTAGTACGAACAGGGGGAGCAATAACTATGGCTACACCTTC.

This clonotype was picked up many times. The chain recombines TRBV7-9 with TRBJ2-7; TRBD2 might be the D (6 bases). Trimming shortened V by 4 bases and J by 4 bases, and 14 bases separated the two germline ends. CDR3 length equals 14 residues. Germline values: CDR1 SEHNR, CDR2 FQNEAQ (reference sequence). The CDR3 DNA follows: TGTGCCAGCAGCTGGCAGAGAAGCGGGTACGAGCAGTACTTC. Translating gives CASSWQRSGYEQYF.

On this clonotype itself: This may be a read error, as it is one base from a much larger clone. The chain joins TRBV20-1 to TRBJ1-2; D remains unclear. The germline V gene encodes CDR1 DFQATT and CDR2 SNEGSKA (reference sequence). Trimming stripped 0 bases from V and 4 bases from J, with 9 bases between. There are 13 residues in the CDR3. The CDR3 sequence is CSARDGKAYGYTF. The CDR3 DNA is TGCAGTGCTAGAGATGGCAAGGCCTATGGCTACACCTTC.

Only a few counts were recorded for this clonotype. This chain uses TRBV4-3 with TRBJ2-7, with D unclear. The CDR3 totals 12 residues. Germline V lookup: CDR1 LGHNA, CDR2 YSLEER. Trimming pared 2 bases from V and 3 bases from J, leaving 5 bases between. CDR3 DNA: TGCGCCAGCAGCCAAATCGGCTACGAGCAGTACTTC. Protein sequence: CASSQIGYEQYF.

This sequence joins TRBV20-1 and TRBJ2-5; 11 bases fit TRBD2. The CDR3 length is 16 residues. Germline CDR1 reads DFQATT; CDR2 reads SNEGSKA (reference sequence). After removal of 4 bases from V and 5 bases from J, the junction contained 12 bases not matched to a gene. CDR3 sequence: CSAMGLAGGIDETQYF. The CDR3 DNA follows: TGCAGTGCTATGGGGCTAGCGGGGGGTATAGACGAGACCCAGTACTTC.

At least ten counts were recorded for this clonotype. V gene TRBV6-5 combines with J gene TRBJ2-7; D might be TRBD1 (5 bases). The CDR3 has 11 residues. V shed 6 bases and J shed 6 bases, with 9 bases lying between them. Per germline, CDR1 MNHEY and CDR2 SVGAGI. The CDR3 spells CASRAQVEQYF. CDR3 DNA: TGTGCCAGCAGAGCACAGGTCGAGCAGTACTTC.

This clonotype was counted ten times or more. The CDR3 nucleotides are TGTGCCAGCAGCAGGACTAGAGCCGGGGAGCTGTTTTTT. Residues: CASSRTRAGELFF. The V call is TRBV7-8, the J call TRBJ2-2; TRBD2 matches at 7 bases. There are 13 residues in the CDR3. The V and J ends lost 5 bases and 6 bases, in that order; junction bases with no gene match: 3. Germline CDR1 SGHVS, CDR2 FQNEAQ. Full variable domain (remainder filled in from reference TRBV7-8 and TRBJ2-2): GAGVSQSPRYKVAKRGQDVALRCDPISGHVSLFWYQQALGQGPEFLTYFQNEAQLDKSGLPSDRFFAERPEGSVSTLKIQRTQQEDSAVYLCASSRTRAGELFFGEGSRLTVL.

The chain links TRBV7-6 to TRBJ1-4; D is possibly TRBD1 (6 bases). With 5 bases removed from V and 8 bases from J, the gap between germline ends came to 15 bases. The germline gives CDR1 SGHVS, CDR2 FNYEAQ. The CDR3 has 14 residues. CDR3 sequence: CASSPIQGWEKLFF. As DNA, the CDR3 is TGTGCCAGCAGCCCCATACAGGGTTGGGAAAAACTGTTTTTT.

As to this clonotype: One base away lies a much larger clone, so this may be a sequencing read error. The conserved final phenylalanine or tryptophan is absent from the CDR3, which likely points to a read error. This chain links TRBV19 with TRBJ1-2; D not resolved. The ends were cut back, 0 bases at V and 0 bases at J, with 2 bases in the middle. Per germline, CDR1 LNHDA and CDR2 SQIVND (reference sequence). The CDR3 has 13 amino acids. CDR3 in DNA: TGTGCCAGTAGTATAGAGGCTAACTATGGCTACACCTCC. This translates into CASSIEANYGYTS.

There are a few counts of this clonotype. The chain combines TRBV19 with TRBJ1-1; D not resolved. Germline V gene lookup returns CDR1 LNHDA and CDR2 SQIVND (reference sequence). The V and J ends lost 6 bases and 4 bases respectively, with 15 bases between them. The CDR3 contains 14 residues. CDR3 in DNA: TGTGCCAGTAGCTCTCTTAGAGGGCCCACTGAAGCTTTCTTT. Amino acids: CASSSLRGPTEAFF.

This clonotype was picked up many times. This chain joins TRBV7-9 and TRBJ1-1; D is undetermined. Germline-derived CDR1 and CDR2 are SEHNR and FQNEAQ (reference sequence). The CDR3 is 14 amino acids. Trimming left V 6 bases short and J 1 base short, with 12 bases between. The CDR3 DNA reads TGTGCCAGCAGACCCGACGGCGGGAACACTGAAGCTTTCTTT. As protein: CASRPDGGNTEAFF.

This clonotype was observed at least ten times. The chain is built from TRBV20-1 and TRBJ2-5, with TRBD1 matching over 10 bases. V dropped 8 bases and J dropped 3; count of bases not matched to a gene: 6. The CDR3 contains 13 residues. Germline-derived CDR1 and CDR2 are DFQATT and SNEGSKA (reference sequence). CDR3 sequence: CSLSGTGEETQYF. As DNA, the CDR3 is TGCAGTCTTTCCGGGACAGGGGAAGAGACCCAGTACTTC.

The genes are TRBV10-1 and TRBJ2-7, with a weak D call TRBD1 (5 bases). Trimming removed 3 bases from V and 3 bases from J, with 9 bases in between. CDR1 and CDR2 (germline): WNHNN, SYGVQD (reference sequence). CDR3 size: 13 residues. The CDR3 sequence is CASSEEDIYEQYF. The CDR3 DNA reads TGCGCCAGCAGTGAAGAGGACATCTACGAGCAGTACTTC.

The chain employs TRBV20-1 and TRBJ1-5; 9 bases are shared with TRBD2. The DNA end is a closer match to TRBJ2-3, so the J assignment may be wrong. The V gene's germline CDR1 is DFQATT and CDR2 SNEGSKA (reference sequence). There are 13 residues in the CDR3. CDR3 amino acids: CSARLAETDTQYF. CDR3 DNA sequence: TGCAGTGCTCGACTAGCGGAAACAGATACGCAGTATTTT.

The rearrangement joins TRBV25-1 to TRBJ2-5; 11 positions agree with TRBD2. The CDR3 has 18 residues. V trimming: 2 bases; J trimming: 5 bases; junction bases outside the gene matches: 13. Germline CDR1 is MGHDK and CDR2 is SYGVNS. CDR3 region: CASSEGRGLAGGRETQYF. The CDR3 nucleotides read TGTGCCAGCAGTGAAGGAAGAGGGCTAGCGGGGGGCCGGGAGACCCAGTACTTC.

This clonotype was found a few times. The chain employs TRBV9 and TRBJ1-3; 10 bases match TRBD1. This CDR3 region has 18 residues. Trimming removed 2 bases from V and 2 bases from J; junction bases left unmatched: 10. Germline V gives CDR1 SGDLS, CDR2 YYNGEE. The CDR3 reads CASSVAGTGVSPGNTIYF. Here the CDR3 DNA reads TGTGCCAGCAGCGTGGCCGGGACAGGGGTGAGTCCTGGAAACACCATATATTTT.

Details on this clonotype: It may be a read error: a sequence one base away is much more abundant. The chain carries TRBV7-8 and TRBJ1-6; D not certain. Germline CDR1 and CDR2: SGHVS and FQNEAQ. The ends were cut back, 5 bases at V and 7 bases at J, with 18 bases in the middle. This CDR3 is built from 16 residues. CDR3: CASSSPSGPPNSPLHF. The CDR3 DNA sequence: TGTGCCAGCAGCAGCCCGTCTGGGCCGCCCAATTCACCCCTCCACTTT.

The rearrangement uses TRBV4-3 and TRBJ1-1; D might be TRBD1 (5 bases). The V and J ends lost 4 bases and 1 base respectively, with 13 bases between them. CDR3 length equals 15 residues. Germline lookup yields CDR1 LGHNA and CDR2 YSLEER. The CDR3 DNA sequence: TGCGCCAGCAGCCTTCTCGGGACCTCGAACACTGAAGCTTTCTTT. This sequence encodes CASSLLGTSNTEAFF.

The chain carries TRBV4-1 and TRBJ1-2; 10 bases align to TRBD1. CDR3 length: 15 residues. The germline V gene has CDR1 MGHRA and CDR2 YSYEKL. The junction had 5 bases not matched to a gene; V was cut back by 1 base and J by 6 bases. The CDR3 sequence: CASSQGGQGSDGYTF. The CDR3, as DNA: TGCGCCAGCAGCCAAGGGGGACAGGGGTCAGATGGCTACACCTTC.

This clonotype appeared a few times. J is TRBJ2-7 and V is TRBV19; TRBD1 is a possible D gene (6 bases). The germline CDR1 and CDR2 sequences are LNHDA and SQIVND (reference sequence). V lost 6 bases and J 2 bases, leaving 17 bases between the germline ends. CDR3 size: 15 residues. As DNA, the CDR3 is TGTGCCAGTAGAACAGGGATTTACGGGGCCTACGAGCAGTACTTC. Translated, it gives CASRTGIYGAYEQYF.

V is TRBV6-4 and J is TRBJ1-5; 8 nucleotides match TRBD1. V lost 7 bases to trimming and J lost 2 bases; unmatched junction nucleotides: 7. This CDR3 comprises 15 residues. Germline V gene lookup returns CDR1 MRHNA and CDR2 SNTAGT. CDR3 region: CASTVRGRGNQPQHF. CDR3 nucleotide sequence: TGTGCCAGCACAGTCAGGGGGCGCGGCAATCAGCCCCAGCATTTT.

V gene TRBV12-5 combines with J gene TRBJ1-5; no definite D call. Deletions cut 7 bases from V and 3 bases from J, with 16 bases between. There are 15 residues in the CDR3. From germline, CDR1 is LGHNT and CDR2 FRNRAP. CDR3 in amino acids: CASAPGLADNQPQHF. DNA for the CDR3: TGTGCTAGTGCCCCCGGGTTGGCAGACAATCAGCCCCAGCATTTT. The full variable domain, rest sourced from reference TRBV12-5 and TRBJ1-5, is DARVTQTPRHKVTEMGQEVTMRCQPILGHNTVFWYRQTMMQGLELLAYFRNRAPLDDSGMPKDRFSAEMPDATLATLKIQPSEPRDSAVYFCASAPGLADNQPQHFGDGTRLSIL.

V and J are TRBV10-3 and TRBJ1-2; D call uncertain. CDR1 is ENHRY, CDR2 SYGVKD, per germline. V was shortened by 8 bases and J by 7 bases, with 20 bases between the two germline ends. The CDR3 has 14 residues. CDR3 region: CAIAYGGEAAGYTF. The CDR3, as DNA: TGTGCCATCGCCTACGGTGGAGAGGCGGCTGGCTACACCTTC.

The chain is built from TRBV12-3 or TRBV12-4 and TRBJ2-2, with TRBD1 identical over 7 bases. CDR3 length: 16 amino acids. With V trimmed by 6 bases and J by 2 bases, 9 bases remained unmatched. Written as DNA, the CDR3 is TGTGCCAGCAGCCACCGGACAGGATCAAACACCGGGGAGCTGTTTTTT. Translation: CASSHRTGSNTGELFF.

This clonotype was counted a few times. This chain's CDR3 is CASSLAAASSEQYF. The CDR3 DNA follows: TGTGCCAGCAGCTTAGCGGCGGCTAGCTCCGAGCAGTACTTC. The chain carries TRBV7-3 and TRBJ2-7, with TRBD2 as a possible D gene (5 bases). Germline values: CDR1 SGHTA, CDR2 FQGTGA. Trimming took 2 bases from V and 6 from J, leaving 14 bases between them. The CDR3 has 14 amino acids.

This clonotype has a single count. This is likely a read error, given that the CDR3 carries no conserved phenylalanine or tryptophan at its end. It is unclear where the CDR3 begins or ends on the DNA, so no DNA is shown, and the CDR3 is as TCRdb lists it. The rearrangement links TRBV7-2 to TRBJ1-3; the D call TRBD1 from the table was never checked on the DNA. The CDR3 is made up of 9 amino acids, end residues included. Per germline, CDR1 SGHTA and CDR2 FQGNSA. The chain's CDR3 is CASSLRAGV.